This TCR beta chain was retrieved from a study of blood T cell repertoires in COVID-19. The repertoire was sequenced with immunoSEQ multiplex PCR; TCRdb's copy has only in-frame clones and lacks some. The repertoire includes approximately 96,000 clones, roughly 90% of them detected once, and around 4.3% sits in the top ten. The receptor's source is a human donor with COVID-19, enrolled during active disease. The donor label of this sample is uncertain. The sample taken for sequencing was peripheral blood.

The CDR3 nucleotides read TGTGCCAGCAGCCAAGCGGCAGGTCGCGAGCAGTACTTC. Protein sequence: CASSQAAGREQYF. The V and J genes are TRBV3-1 (or the pseudogene TRBV3-2) and TRBJ2-7; D is unclear. Germline V gene data show CDR1 as LGHDT and CDR2 as YNNKEL (reference sequence). CDR3 size: 13 residues. V dropped 1 base and J dropped 6 bases, with 10 bases sitting between them.